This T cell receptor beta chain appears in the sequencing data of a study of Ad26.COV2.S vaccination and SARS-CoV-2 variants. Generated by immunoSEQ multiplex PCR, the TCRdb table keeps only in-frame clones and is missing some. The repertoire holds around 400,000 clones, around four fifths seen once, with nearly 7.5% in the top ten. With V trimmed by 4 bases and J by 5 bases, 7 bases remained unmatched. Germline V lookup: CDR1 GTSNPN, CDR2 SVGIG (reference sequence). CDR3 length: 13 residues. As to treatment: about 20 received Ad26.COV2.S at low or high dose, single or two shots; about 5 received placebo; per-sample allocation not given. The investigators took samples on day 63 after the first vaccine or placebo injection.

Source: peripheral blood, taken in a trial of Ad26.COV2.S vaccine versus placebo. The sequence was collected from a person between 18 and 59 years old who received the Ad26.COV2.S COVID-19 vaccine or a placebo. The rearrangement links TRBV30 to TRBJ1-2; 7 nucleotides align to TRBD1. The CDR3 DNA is TGTGCCTGGACCCCGGGCAGGGGGTATGGCTACACCTTC. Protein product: CAWTPGRGYGYTF.